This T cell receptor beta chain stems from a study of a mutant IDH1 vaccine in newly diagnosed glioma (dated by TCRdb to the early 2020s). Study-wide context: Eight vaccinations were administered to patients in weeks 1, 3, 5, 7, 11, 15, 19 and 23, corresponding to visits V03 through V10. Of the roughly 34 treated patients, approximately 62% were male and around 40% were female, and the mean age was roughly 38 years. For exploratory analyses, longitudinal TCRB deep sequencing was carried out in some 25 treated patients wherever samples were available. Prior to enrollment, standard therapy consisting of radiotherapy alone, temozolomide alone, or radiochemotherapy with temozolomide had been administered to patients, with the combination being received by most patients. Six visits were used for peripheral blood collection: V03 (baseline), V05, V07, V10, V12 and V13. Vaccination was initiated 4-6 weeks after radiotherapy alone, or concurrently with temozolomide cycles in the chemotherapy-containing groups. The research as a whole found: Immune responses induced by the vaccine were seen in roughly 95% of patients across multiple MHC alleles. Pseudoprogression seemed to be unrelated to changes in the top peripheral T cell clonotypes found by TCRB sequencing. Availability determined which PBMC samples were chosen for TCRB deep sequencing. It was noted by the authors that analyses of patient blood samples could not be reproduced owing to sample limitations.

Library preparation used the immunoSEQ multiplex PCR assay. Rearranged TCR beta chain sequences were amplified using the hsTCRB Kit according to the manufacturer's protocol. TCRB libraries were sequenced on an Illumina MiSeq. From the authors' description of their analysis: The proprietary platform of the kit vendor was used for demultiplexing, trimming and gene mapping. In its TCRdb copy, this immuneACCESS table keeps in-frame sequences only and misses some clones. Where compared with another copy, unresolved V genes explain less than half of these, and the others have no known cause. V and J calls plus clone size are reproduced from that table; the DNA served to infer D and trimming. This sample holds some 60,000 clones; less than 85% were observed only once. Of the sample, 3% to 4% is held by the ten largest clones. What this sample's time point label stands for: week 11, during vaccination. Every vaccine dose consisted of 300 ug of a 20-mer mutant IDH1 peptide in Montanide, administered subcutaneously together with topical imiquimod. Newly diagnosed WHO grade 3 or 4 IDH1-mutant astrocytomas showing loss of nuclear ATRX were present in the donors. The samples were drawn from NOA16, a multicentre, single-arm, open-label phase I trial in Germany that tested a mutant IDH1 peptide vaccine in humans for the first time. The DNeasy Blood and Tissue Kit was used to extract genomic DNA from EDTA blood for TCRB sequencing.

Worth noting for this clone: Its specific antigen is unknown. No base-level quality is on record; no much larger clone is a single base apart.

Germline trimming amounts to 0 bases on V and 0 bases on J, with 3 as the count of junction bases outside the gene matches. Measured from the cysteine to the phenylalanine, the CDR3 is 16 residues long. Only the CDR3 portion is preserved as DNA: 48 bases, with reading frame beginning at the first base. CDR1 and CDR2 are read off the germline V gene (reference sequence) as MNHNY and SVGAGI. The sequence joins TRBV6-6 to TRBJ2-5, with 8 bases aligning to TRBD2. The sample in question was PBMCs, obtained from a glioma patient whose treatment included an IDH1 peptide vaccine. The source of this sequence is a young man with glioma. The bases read TGTGCCAGCAGTTACTCGGGGCGGGGGGACCAAGAGACCCAGTACTTC. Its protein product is CASSYSGRGDQETQYF.